A selection of T cell receptor beta chains follows, all from one sample in a study of blood T cell repertoires in COVID-19. Clones were read by immunoSEQ multiplex PCR, and TCRdb kept only the in-frame ones, dropping some. The table lists tens of thousands of clones, 65% to 85% of them singletons, with 6% to 6.5% in the top ten. The specimen was peripheral blood. Receptors were obtained from a woman over 75 with acute or convalescent COVID-19. Both conserved end residues are part of each CDR3. A D gene is named only where the DNA matches it firmly. Part of the rows lack a size; the others show once, few, many or a class for expanded clones.

J	length	size	D	V	DNA	CDR3
TRBJ2-3	15	-	-	TRBV19	TGTGCCAGTAGTACGACTTGGGGCGGGGTAGATACGCAGTATTTT	CASSTTWGGVDTQYF
TRBJ2-1	17	-	TRBD1	TRBV19	TGTGCCAGTAGTCCACTACCGGGACAGACGACATACAATGAGCAGTTCTTC	CASSPLPGQTTYNEQFF
TRBJ1-6	15	-	-	TRBV19	TGTGCCAGTAGTTACCGGTACAGGGTGGACTCACCCCTCCACTTT	CASSYRYRVDSPLHF
TRBJ1-5	12	once	-	TRBV7-7	TGTGCTAGCAGCCGGGACAATCAGCCCCAGCATTTT	CASSRDNQPQHF
TRBJ1-1	17	-	-	TRBV6-1	TGTGCCAGCAGTGAACCCCAGGGCATAGGTTGGAGCACTGAAGCTTTCTTT	CASSEPQGIGWSTEAFF
TRBJ2-3	15	-	-	TRBV5-1	TGCGCCAGCACCCCGCAGGGGCCATACACAGATACGCAGTATTTT	CASTPQGPYTDTQYF
TRBJ2-7	13	-	TRBD1	TRBV18	TGTGCCAGCTCACCGAAAGGACAGGACGAGCAGTACTTC	CASSPKGQDEQYF
TRBJ1-1	15	-	TRBD1	TRBV6-5	TGTGCCAGCACCCAGGGGGTAAGGCCGAACACTGAAGCTTTCTTT	CASTQGVRPNTEAFF
TRBJ2-2	15	-	TRBD2	TRBV7-2	TGTGCCAGACTCCCGGGGGGGCGAAACACCGGGGAGCTGTTTTTT	CARLPGGRNTGELFF
TRBJ1-5	15	-	-	TRBV7-8	TGTGCCAGCAGCCTAGACGGAGATAGCAATCAGCCCCAGCATTTT	CASSLDGDSNQPQHF
TRBJ1-1	15	-	-	TRBV19	TGTGCCAGCCGAGGCCCGGGACAATCGAACACTGAAGCTTTCTTT	CASRGPGQSNTEAFF
TRBJ1-2	14	few	-	TRBV13	TGTGCCAGCAGCTTAGGCTCCGGGGGCTATGGCTACACCTTC	CASSLGSGGYGYTF
TRBJ1-2	14	-	TRBD1	TRBV19	TGTGCCAGTAGTATAGAGACAGGGAACTATGGCTACACCTTC	CASSIETGNYGYTF
TRBJ1-2	13	-	TRBD1	TRBV6-5	TGTGCCAGCTGGGACAGCATTAACTATGGCTACACCTTC	CASWDSINYGYTF
TRBJ1-6	15	-	-	TRBV6-1	TGTGCCAGCAGTGAAGCAGCCCAGGGGAGCTCACCCCTCCACTTT	CASSEAAQGSSPLHF
TRBJ2-3	15	-	TRBD2	TRBV5-1	TGCGCCAGCAGCTTGGTCGGGGGGAGCACAGATACGCAGTATTTT	CASSLVGGSTDTQYF
TRBJ1-4	16	-	TRBD1	TRBV5-4	TGTGCCAGCAGCTCTCGAGGACAGGGTTTGGGTGAAAAACTGTTTTTT	CASSSRGQGLGEKLFF
TRBJ1-6	14	once	-	TRBV7-2	TGTGCCAGCAGCTCCACAGGGTCGGATTCACCCCTCCACTTT	CASSSTGSDSPLHF
TRBJ1-6	14	-	TRBD1	TRBV12-5	TGTGCTAGTGGTGCCGGACAGGGAAATTCACCCCTCCACTTT	CASGAGQGNSPLHF
TRBJ2-3	15	-	-	TRBV9	TGTGCCAGCAGCGTAGCAGGTAATCCCACAGATACGCAGTATTTT	CASSVAGNPTDTQYF
TRBJ1-3	15	-	TRBD1	TRBV5-4	TGTGCCAGCAGCCGACAGGGGATTACTGGAAACACCATATATTTT	CASSRQGITGNTIYF
TRBJ1-1	18	-	TRBD1	TRBV7-9	TGTGCCAGCAGCTTAGAGTTAGTTCAGGGACAGCGACGCACTGAAGCTTTCTTT	CASSLELVQGQRRTEAFF
TRBJ1-2	17	-	TRBD1	TRBV4-1	TGCGCCAGCATTCAAGCACAGGGGGCCCCTTCGGGCTATGGCTACACCTTC	CASIQAQGAPSGYGYTF
TRBJ1-2	15	-	TRBD1	TRBV7-2	TGTGCCAGCAGCTTAGTTAGACAGGGGAGAGATGGCTACACCTTC	CASSLVRQGRDGYTF
TRBJ1-2	13	-	-	TRBV20-1	TGCAGTGCTAGTGGGACTGAGACGTATGGCTACACCTTC	CSASGTETYGYTF
TRBJ1-2	14	-	-	TRBV5-6	TGTGCCAGCAGCTTGTCCCGTTCTAACTATGGCTACACCTTC	CASSLSRSNYGYTF
TRBJ2-3	16	-	TRBD2	TRBV11-2	TGTGCCAGCAGCCTGAGTAGCGGGGGGGCCCCCGATACGCAGTATTTT	CASSLSSGGAPDTQYF
TRBJ2-6	15	-	-	TRBV6-5	TGTGCCAGCAGTTACCGGGGCTCTGGGGCCAACGTCCTGACTTTC	CASSYRGSGANVLTF
TRBJ2-7	11	-	TRBD1	TRBV6-5	TGTGCCAGCAGTAAACAGGGGCAGGAGTACTTC	CASSKQGQEYF
TRBJ1-2	15	-	-	TRBV5-1	TGCGCCAGCAGCTTGGAGTTACTTCCTAACTATGGCTACACCTTC	CASSLELLPNYGYTF
TRBJ2-1	15	-	-	TRBV7-9	TGTGCCAGCAGCTTGGCCGATCCCTGGACAGTTGAGCAGTTCTTC	CASSLADPWTVEQFF
TRBJ2-4	10	-	-	TRBV2	TGTGCCAGCAGCCGAAACATTCAGTACTTC	CASSRNIQYF
TRBJ2-2	15	once	TRBD1	TRBV6-5	TGTGCCAGCACCCGGGACAGGGCGGGCACCGGGGAGCTGTTTTTT	CASTRDRAGTGELFF
TRBJ2-1	15	-	-	TRBV27	TGTGCCAGCAGTTTATCAGGACAGATACACCCTGAGCAGTTCTTC	CASSLSGQIHPEQFF
TRBJ2-4	12	-	-	TRBV6-5	TGTGCCAGCGGAGGGCCAGACTCCATTCAGTACTTC	CASGGPDSIQYF
TRBJ2-5	16	-	-	TRBV3-1/TRBV3-2	TGTGCCAGCACCACCACGGCGACTAGGCGGCAAGAGACCCAGTACTTC	CASTTTATRRQETQYF
TRBJ1-4	14	-	TRBD1	TRBV19	TGTGCCAGTAGTATCACCGGGACAGAAAAAAAACTGTTTTTT	CASSITGTEKKLFF
TRBJ1-1	13	-	TRBD1	TRBV7-9	TGTGCCAGCAGCTGGGACAGGAACACTGAAGCTTTCTTT	CASSWDRNTEAFF
TRBJ1-2	15	-	-	TRBV6-5	TGTGCCAGCAGAGTAATCCATTCCGAGGAGCAAGGCTACACCTTC	CASRVIHSEEQGYTF
TRBJ2-3	14	-	-	TRBV10-1	TGCGCCAGCAGTGAGTCGAAGGCGGGAGATACGCAGTATTTT	CASSESKAGDTQYF
TRBJ2-7	14	-	TRBD1	TRBV3-1/TRBV3-2	TGTGCCAGCAGCCGCCGGACAGGGGAGGGCGAGCAGTACTTC	CASSRRTGEGEQYF
TRBJ2-1	18	-	TRBD2	TRBV7-9	TGTGCCAGCAGCTTAGGAGTTAGCGGGGGCCTTATTACTGATGAGCAGTTCTTC	CASSLGVSGGLITDEQFF
TRBJ1-4	15	few	-	TRBV7-9	TGTGCCAGCAGCTCCCAGGGAACAACTAATGAAAAACTGTTTTTT	CASSSQGTTNEKLFF
TRBJ2-7	16	-	-	TRBV7-8	TGTGCCAGCAGCTTAGCCTCCGCGGGGAGCTCCTACGAGCAGTACTTC	CASSLASAGSSYEQYF
TRBJ2-7	15	few	TRBD1	TRBV7-9	TGTGCCAGCAGTTTCACGGGACAGGGGGCTGTCGAGCAGTACTTC	CASSFTGQGAVEQYF
TRBJ1-6	12	-	-	TRBV2	TGTGCCAGCAGTGATCGGTGGTCACCCCTCCACTTT	CASSDRWSPLHF
TRBJ2-3	17	-	TRBD1	TRBV12-5	TGTGCTAGTGGTTTGGCCCTCGGGACAGGGATCACAGATACGCAGTATTTT	CASGLALGTGITDTQYF
TRBJ1-1	15	-	-	TRBV10-1	TGCGCCAGCACCCCTGTAAGAAGCAAGAACACTGAAGCTTTCTTT	CASTPVRSKNTEAFF
TRBJ1-5	13	-	-	TRBV30	TGTGCCTGGAGTGTCGAGGCTGCTCAGCCCCAGCATTTT	CAWSVEAAQPQHF